This is a list of T cell receptor beta chains from one sample in a study of human T cells and chemical hapten exposure. TCRdb analysed the RACE reads with MiXCR anew, one entry per CDR3 protein. This sample has about 110,000 distinct CDR3 sequences; 12% occur once, and the top ten carry 1.6%. Sequences were derived from whole blood, sampled in connection with sensitization to the hapten diphenylcyclopropenone (DPC). The receptors shown here come from a woman aged 45 to 65 with alopecia areata. Some clones in this sample may be carry-over from other donors' samples. CDR3s include the opening cysteine and the closing phenylalanine or tryptophan. D genes are given only for firm matches. Size is stated for part of the rows, as once, few or many counts, or as a class when the clone is expanded.

j_call,clone_size,d_call,v_call,cdr3_aa,cdr3_nt
TRBJ2-5,NA,TRBD2,TRBV7-8,CASSPEGTRVKTQYF,TGTGCCAGCAGCCCAGAGGGGACTAGGGTGAAGACCCAGTACTTC
TRBJ2-3,few,NA,TRBV6-2/TRBV6-3,CASTRDSTDTQYF,TGTGCCAGCACCAGAGACTCCACAGATACGCAGTATTTT
TRBJ2-2,few,NA,TRBV5-4,CASRSANTGELFF,TGTGCCAGCAGATCCGCGAACACCGGGGAGCTGTTTTTT
TRBJ2-5,few,NA,TRBV29-1,CSVGRAQETQYF,TGCAGCGTTGGGCGGGCCCAAGAGACCCAGTACTTC
TRBJ2-7,few,NA,TRBV29-1,CSVGLRQAGPYEQYF,TGCAGCGTTGGTTTGAGGCAGGCAGGTCCCTACGAGCAGTACTTC
TRBJ2-7,few,TRBD1,TRBV28,CASSLDRAWQYF,TGTGCCAGCAGCCTCGACAGGGCTTGGCAGTACTTC
TRBJ1-2,many,NA,TRBV28,CASRPFPLDYGYTF,TGTGCCAGCAGGCCGTTCCCTTTGGATTATGGCTACACCTTC
TRBJ2-3,many,TRBD2,TRBV28,CASSLSGRPTDTQYF,TGTGCCAGCAGTTTAAGCGGGAGACCCACAGATACGCAGTATTTT
TRBJ2-3,many,TRBD2,TRBV4-1,CASSGPRLAGGWDTQYF,TGCGCCAGCAGTGGGCCACGACTAGCGGGAGGATGGGATACGCAGTATTTT
TRBJ1-6,few,NA,TRBV10-3,CAISSGRTENSPLHF,TGTGCCATCAGTTCGGGACGCACGGAAAATTCACCCCTCCACTTT
TRBJ1-5,few,TRBD1,TRBV6-6,CASSYPGQNQPQHF,TGTGCCAGCAGTTACCCGGGACAGAATCAGCCCCAGCATTTT
TRBJ2-2,many,NA,TRBV11-2,CASSLVQNTGELFF,TGTGCCAGCAGCTTAGTTCAGAACACCGGGGAGCTGTTTTTT
TRBJ2-4,many,TRBD2,TRBV29-1,CSVEAGGRLNIQYF,TGCAGCGTTGAAGCGGGAGGACGGTTGAACATTCAGTACTTC
TRBJ1-3,NA,TRBD1,TRBV12-3/TRBV12-4,CASSFFGQGKNTKYF,TGTGCCAGCAGCTTTTTTGGACAGGGGAAAAACACCAAATATTTT
TRBJ1-1,NA,NA,TRBV4-1,CASSQVRENTEAFF,TGCGCCAGCAGCCAAGTCCGGGAGAACACTGAAGCTTTCTTT
TRBJ2-5,few,TRBD2,TRBV12-3/TRBV12-4,CASSFTASGVETQYF,TGTGCCAGCAGTTTCACGGCTAGCGGGGTGGAGACCCAGTACTTC
TRBJ1-5,many,NA,TRBV7-6,CASSLQSGSNQPQHF,TGTGCCAGCAGCTTACAATCGGGGAGCAATCAGCCCCAGCATTTT
TRBJ2-1,NA,NA,TRBV3-1,CASSQEGGGAPNNEQFF,TGTGCCAGCAGCCAAGAAGGGGGTGGGGCCCCAAACAATGAGCAGTTCTTC
TRBJ2-7,few,NA,TRBV12-3/TRBV12-4,CASSRDTYEQYF,TGTGCCAGCAGTCGGGACACCTACGAGCAGTACTTC
TRBJ1-5,NA,NA,TRBV28,CASSGTSNQPQHF,TGTGCCAGCAGCGGGACAAGCAATCAGCCCCAGCATTTT
TRBJ1-3,NA,NA,TRBV3-1,CASSPTYGNTIYF,TGTGCCAGCAGCCCCACTTATGGAAACACCATATATTTT
TRBJ2-5,many,NA,TRBV5-1,CASSPSTGPQETQYF,TGCGCCAGCAGCCCCTCGACTGGGCCTCAAGAGACCCAGTACTTC
TRBJ1-5,few,NA,TRBV18,CASSPEYSNQPQHF,TGTGCCAGCTCACCCGAATATAGCAATCAGCCCCAGCATTTT
TRBJ1-5,few,NA,TRBV3-1,CASSQGPTGNQPQHF,TGTGCCAGCAGCCAAGGACCAACAGGGAATCAGCCCCAGCATTTT
TRBJ2-2,few,NA,TRBV28,CASSFSGAGRTGELFF,TGTGCCAGCAGTTTCTCAGGGGCAGGGAGAACCGGGGAGCTGTTTTTT
TRBJ1-4,NA,NA,TRBV29-1,CSVFGPQGLGANEKLFF,TGCAGCGTATTCGGACCCCAAGGCCTGGGGGCTAATGAAAAACTGTTTTTT
TRBJ1-1,few,NA,TRBV12-3/TRBV12-4,CASTHTIETEAFF,TGTGCCAGCACTCATACGATAGAGACTGAAGCTTTCTTT
TRBJ2-1,many,TRBD2,TRBV11-2,CASSWTSGDNEQFF,TGTGCCAGCAGCTGGACTAGCGGGGACAATGAGCAGTTCTTC
TRBJ1-4,NA,NA,TRBV2,CASREQGANEKLFF,TGTGCCAGCAGAGAACAGGGTGCTAATGAAAAACTGTTTTTT
TRBJ2-7,many,NA,TRBV29-1,CSAQGVRGAYEQYF,TGCAGCGCCCAAGGGGTCAGGGGTGCCTACGAGCAGTACTTC
TRBJ1-1,NA,NA,TRBV6-6,CASSYEGTQNTEAFF,TGTGCCAGCAGTTACGAGGGTACCCAGAACACTGAAGCTTTCTTT